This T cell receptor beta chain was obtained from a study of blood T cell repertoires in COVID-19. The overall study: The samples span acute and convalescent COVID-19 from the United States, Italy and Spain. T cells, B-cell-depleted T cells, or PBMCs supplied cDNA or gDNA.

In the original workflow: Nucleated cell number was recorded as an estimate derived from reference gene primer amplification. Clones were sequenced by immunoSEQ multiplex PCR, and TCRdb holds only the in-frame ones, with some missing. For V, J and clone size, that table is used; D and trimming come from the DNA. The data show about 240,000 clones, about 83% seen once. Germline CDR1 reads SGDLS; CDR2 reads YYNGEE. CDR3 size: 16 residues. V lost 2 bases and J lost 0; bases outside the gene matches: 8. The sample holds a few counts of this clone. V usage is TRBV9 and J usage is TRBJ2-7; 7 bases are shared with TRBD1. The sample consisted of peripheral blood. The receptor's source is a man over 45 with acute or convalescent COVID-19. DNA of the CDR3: TGTGCCAGCAGCGTCTCCGGGACAGCGAGCTCCTACGAGCAGTACTTC. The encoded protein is CASSVSGTASSYEQYF.